This T cell receptor beta chain was recovered during a study of blood T cell repertoires in COVID-19. Across the whole study: The cDNA or gDNA used as material had been derived from T cells, B-cell-depleted T cells, or PBMCs.

Original methodology: Researchers report that nucleated cell counts were estimated from reference gene primer amplification. Produced via immunoSEQ multiplex PCR; TCRdb's table is partial and in-frame only. Clone size and the V and J calls come from that table; the DNA yielded D and trimming. The table includes about 160,000 clones, approximately 81% detected once. Trimming cost V 0 bases and J 1 base, with 4 bases left between them. The CDR3 contains 14 residues. Germline V CDR1 and CDR2: SGDLS, YYNGEE. The sample consisted of PBMCs or T cells enriched from blood (not recorded which). The gene calls are TRBV9 and TRBJ2-2; D not certain. The receptor's source is a woman in her fifties or sixties who had recovered from COVID-19. CDR3 sequence: CASSVAQNTGELFF. The CDR3 nucleotides are TGTGCCAGCAGCGTAGCCCAGAACACCGGGGAGCTGTTTTTT. Full variable domain (missing parts from reference TRBV9 and TRBJ2-2): DSGVTQTPKHLITATGQRVTLRCSPRSGDLSVYWYQQSLDQGLQFLIQYYNGEERAKGNILERFSAQQFPDLHSELNLSSLELGDSALYFCASSVAQNTGELFFGEGSRLTVL.